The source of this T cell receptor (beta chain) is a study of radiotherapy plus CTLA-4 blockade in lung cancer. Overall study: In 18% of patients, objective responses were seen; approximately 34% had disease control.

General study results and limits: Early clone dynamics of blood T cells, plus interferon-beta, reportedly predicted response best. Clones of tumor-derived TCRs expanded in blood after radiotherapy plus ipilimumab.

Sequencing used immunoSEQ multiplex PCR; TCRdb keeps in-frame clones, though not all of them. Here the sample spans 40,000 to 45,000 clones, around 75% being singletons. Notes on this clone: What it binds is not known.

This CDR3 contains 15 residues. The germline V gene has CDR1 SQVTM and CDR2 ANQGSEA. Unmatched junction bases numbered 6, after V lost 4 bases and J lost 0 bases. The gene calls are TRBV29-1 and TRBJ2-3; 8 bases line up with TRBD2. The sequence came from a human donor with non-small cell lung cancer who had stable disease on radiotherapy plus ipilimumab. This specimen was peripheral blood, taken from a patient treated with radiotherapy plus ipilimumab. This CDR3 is CSVAGLATSTDTQYF. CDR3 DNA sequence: TGCAGCGTTGCAGGACTAGCAACTAGCACAGATACGCAGTATTTT.